This TCR beta chain was obtained from a study of human T cells and chemical hapten exposure. For the study at large: Per-sample TCR yields varied mainly from small pooled library volume differences. Study findings and constraints: DPC sensitization left the count of TCRs above 1 in 1000 unchanged.

Using its own MiXCR run on the RACE reads, TCRdb lists one record per CDR3 protein. This sample has over 300,000 distinct CDR3 sequences, with roughly 4.6% found just once. The time point is: pre-sensitization, week 0. The sample's treatment: therapeutic diphenylcyclopropenone sensitization with weekly scalp DPC. Germline CDR1 reads LGHNA; CDR2 reads YNFKEQ. This CDR3 comprises 15 residues. V shed 0 bases and J 3 bases; nucleotides not matched to a gene: 4. Of note for this clonotype: Its antigen is still unknown.

This chain uses TRBV4-2 with TRBJ1-1; 7 positions match TRBD1. The sample consisted of whole blood, taken in connection with sensitization to the hapten diphenylcyclopropenone (DPC). This sequence originates from a woman aged 45-60 years with alopecia areata. Some clones in this sample may be carry-over from other donors' samples. CDR3 region: CASSQEFQGDTEAFF. The DNA for the CDR3 is TGTGCCAGCAGCCAAGAGTTCCAGGGGGACACTGAAGCTTTCTTT.